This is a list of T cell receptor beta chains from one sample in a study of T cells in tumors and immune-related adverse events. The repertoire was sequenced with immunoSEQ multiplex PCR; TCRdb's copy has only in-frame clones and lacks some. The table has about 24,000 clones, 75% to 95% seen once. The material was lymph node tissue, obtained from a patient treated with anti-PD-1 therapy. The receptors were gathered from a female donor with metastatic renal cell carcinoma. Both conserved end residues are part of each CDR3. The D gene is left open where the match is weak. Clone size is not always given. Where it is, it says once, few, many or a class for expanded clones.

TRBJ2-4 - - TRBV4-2 CASSHGVGENIQYF TGTGCCAGCAGCCACGGGGTGGGGGAAAACATTCAGTACTTC
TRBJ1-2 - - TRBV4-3 CASSQQTAANYGYTF TGCGCCAGCAGCCAGCAGACAGCCGCTAACTATGGCTACACCTTC
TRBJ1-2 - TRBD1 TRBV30 CAWEQIGGQGNGYTF TGTGCCTGGGAACAGATCGGGGGACAGGGGAATGGCTACACCTTC
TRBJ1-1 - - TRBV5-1 CASGVNTEAFF TGCGCCAGCGGCGTGAACACTGAAGCTTTCTTT
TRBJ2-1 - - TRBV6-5 CASMEAQSSYNEQFF TGTGCCAGCATGGAAGCTCAGAGCTCCTACAATGAGCAGTTCTTC
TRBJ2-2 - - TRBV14 CASGLGSVELFF TGTGCCAGCGGCCTAGGCAGCGTCGAGCTGTTTTTT
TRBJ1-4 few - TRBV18 CASSSQAVGATNEKLFF TGTGCCAGCTCATCGCAAGCTGTCGGGGCTACTAATGAAAAACTGTTTTTT
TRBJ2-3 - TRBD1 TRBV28 CASSLIRGRGTQYF TGTGCCAGCAGTTTAATCAGGGGGCGGGGTACGCAGTATTTT
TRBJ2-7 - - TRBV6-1 CASRSPGHASGEQYF TGTGCCAGCAGATCTCCGGGACACGCAAGTGGCGAGCAGTACTTC
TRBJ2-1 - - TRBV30 CAWSLLNEQFF TGTGCCTGGAGTCTCTTAAATGAGCAGTTCTTC